One sample yielded the 8 T cell receptor beta chains listed below, sequenced in a study of T cell clusters in autoimmune cytopenias. TRB was amplified from about 250 ng of peripheral blood genomic DNA per sample. Multiplex touch-down PCR amplified TRB using TRB-A and TRB-B pools in one tube. TCRdb re-called the multiplex PCR reads and gives one entry per CDR3 protein, without DNA. In all, the sample yields approximately 4,800 distinct CDR3 sequences. Specimen: peripheral blood. These receptors originate from a human donor with an autoimmune cytopenia or autoimmune hepatitis (not recorded which).

The chain employs TRBV7-3 and TRBJ2-3; as DNA is missing, the TRBD1 call by TCRdb cannot be tested. The CDR3 consists of 16 residues. Germline CDR1 SGHTA, CDR2 FQGTGA. CDR3 sequence reads: CASSPRGPTSPDTQYF.

This clonotype is called large based on its frequency. The rearrangement links TRBV19 to TRBJ1-6; no DNA is available, so the TRBD1 call from TCRdb remains unchecked. The CDR3 extends over 12 amino acids. From germline, CDR1 is LNHDA and CDR2 SQIVND (reference sequence). The CDR3 protein is CASRFRDSPLHF.

This clonotype ranks as medium-sized (0.01 to 0.1%) in terms of frequency. This chain links TRBV18 with TRBJ2-1. Germline CDR1 and CDR2: KGHSH and LQKENI. The CDR3 loop spans 12 amino acids. The CDR3 loop reads CASSPNDNEQFF.

Considering frequency, this clonotype is medium-sized. The chain recombines TRBV30 with TRBJ2-7. The CDR3 has 11 amino acids. Per germline, CDR1 GTSNPN and CDR2 SVGIG (reference sequence). This CDR3 is CAWSANYEQYF.

The chain is built from TRBV12-3 or TRBV12-4 and TRBJ1-3. The CDR3 covers 14 residues. CDR3 sequence reads: CASSFALTGNTIYF.

In terms of frequency, this clonotype is medium-sized. The chain's CDR3 is CASRPWNTGELFF. The rearrangement uses TRBV27 and TRBJ2-2. The CDR3 is 13 amino acids. Germline V lookup: CDR1 MNHEY, CDR2 SMNVEV (reference sequence).

J is TRBJ2-1 and V is TRBV27. CDR3 length: 13 amino acids. Germline loops: CDR1 MNHEY, CDR2 SMNVEV (reference sequence). The chain's CDR3 is CASSFASYNEQFF.

The chain has TRBV7-3 and TRBJ2-7; the D gene TCRdb calls, TRBD2, cannot be checked with no DNA. The length of the CDR3 is 15 residues. In germline, CDR1 is SGHTA, CDR2 FQGTGA. CDR3 loop: CASSSGLAGSAEQYF.